This T cell receptor (beta chain) was sequenced during a study of T cell repertoires in cytomegalovirus infection. Study in general: Indicated by public TCR beta signatures were CMV infection and matching HLA type. Study-wide results and limits: CMV-specific TCR beta clonotypes restricted by HLA-C dominated the ex vivo response.

CDR1 and CDR2 (germline): MRHNA, SNTAGT. The CDR3 length is 16 residues. Trimming removed 6 bases at V and 0 bases at J, with 15 bases between. Comments on this clonotype: Its specificity is unknown.

MiXCR was run by TCRdb on the reads, yielding one entry per CDR3 protein. The sample has about 890,000 distinct CDR3 sequences, about 33% seen once. This specimen was cultured CD8+ T cells from PBMCs, taken from culture after CMV antigen stimulation. The chain employs TRBV6-4 and TRBJ2-1, with D hard to call. This receptor was obtained from a human donor in good health (CMV status not recorded). Some clones in this sample may be carry-over from other donors' samples. The CDR3 DNA reads as TGTGCCAGCAGCCCGTTGGGGTCGAGCTCCTACAATGAGCAGTTCTTC. Protein product: CASSPLGSSSYNEQFF.